The 11 T cell receptor beta chains below come from one sample, sequenced in a study of CD8 T cells in Susac syndrome. Random hexamers were used to reverse transcribe an amount of roughly 0.45 to 1 ug RNA. TCRdb used MiXCR to reprocess the immunoSEQ multiplex PCR reads, holding one entry per CDR3 protein. Counted here are about 130,000 distinct CDR3 sequences, approximately 95% occurring once; the ten biggest clones make up roughly 0.2%. Sequenced input: CD8+ T cells from PBMCs. These receptor sequences come from a human donor with Susac syndrome.

This chain links TRBV2 with TRBJ2-3; D ambiguous. CDR1 and CDR2 (germline): SNHLY, FYNNEI. Trimming took off 8 bases at V and 5 bases at J, with 14 bases between the two ends. The length of the CDR3 is 13 residues. CDR3 amino acids: CASFRPWGDTQYF. CDR3 sequence (DNA): TGTGCCAGCTTCCGACCGTGGGGAGATACGCAGTATTTT. Complete variable domain (other parts from reference TRBV2 and TRBJ2-3): EPEVTQTPSHQVTQMGQEVILRCVPISNHLYFYWYRQILGQKVEFLVSFYNNEISEKSEIFDDQFSVERPDGSNFTLKIRSTKLEDSAMYFCASFRPWGDTQYFGPGTRLTVL.

V and J are TRBV20-1 and TRBJ1-5, with TRBD1 matching over 7 bases. CDR3 size: 13 residues. Germline values: CDR1 DFQATT, CDR2 SNEGSKA (reference sequence). V trimming: 5 bases; J trimming: 3 bases; junction bases outside the gene matches: 4. The chain's CDR3 is CSARGTVNQPQHF. CDR3 bases: TGCAGTGCTCGAGGGACAGTCAATCAGCCCCAGCATTTT.

V gene TRBV24-1 combines with J gene TRBJ2-2, with D perhaps TRBD1 (7 bases). Germline lookup yields CDR1 KGHDR and CDR2 SFDVKD. Trimming removed 9 bases at V and 1 base at J, with 20 bases between. This CDR3 has 17 residues. CDR3 sequence reads: CATYQGGQRWNTGELFF. Here the CDR3 DNA reads TGTGCCACCTACCAGGGGGGACAGCGTTGGAACACCGGGGAGCTGTTTTTT.

This clonotype was counted a single time. V is TRBV7-6 and J is TRBJ2-3; a weak D match, TRBD2 (6 bases). The CDR3 is made up of 14 amino acids. Germline CDR1 reads SGHVS; CDR2 reads FNYEAQ. Trimming removed 4 bases at V and 0 bases at J, with 8 bases between. In nucleotides, the CDR3 is TGTGCCAGCAGCTGGCGGGGCAGCACAGATACGCAGTATTTT. Translating gives CASSWRGSTDTQYF.

This sequence joins TRBV20-1 and TRBJ1-1; 8 bases fit TRBD1. This CDR3 region has 13 residues. Germline V gene sequence: CDR1 DFQATT, CDR2 SNEGSKA (reference sequence). V dropped 1 base and J dropped 3; count of bases not matched to a gene: 1. CDR3 amino acids: CSARVDRDTEAFF. CDR3 sequence (DNA): TGCAGTGCTAGAGTGGACAGGGACACTGAAGCTTTCTTT.

The chain combines TRBV7-9 with TRBJ2-3; 7 bases agree with TRBD2. Per germline, CDR1 SEHNR and CDR2 FQNEAQ (reference sequence). The V gene end was trimmed by 3 bases and the J gene end by 6 bases; junction bases not matched to a gene: 6. The CDR3 is 14 amino acids. The CDR3 loop is CASSFPLGGDTQYF. In DNA form, the CDR3 reads TGTGCCAGCAGCTTCCCCCTCGGGGGGGATACGCAGTATTTT.

The J gene is TRBJ2-1, the V gene TRBV2; a weak D match, TRBD1 (6 bases). The germline V and J ends were trimmed by 10 bases and 7 bases, with 11 bases remaining between them. Germline V gene lookup returns CDR1 SNHLY and CDR2 FYNNEI. This CDR3 has 11 amino acids. CDR3 sequence (DNA): TGTGCCACCCTAGGGGGTAATGAGCAGTTCTTC. It specifies CATLGGNEQFF.

This chain connects TRBV5-6 to TRBJ2-7; maybe TRBD2 (5 bases). V was pared by 0 bases and J by 4 bases, with 14 bases between. In germline, CDR1 is SGHDT, CDR2 YYEEEE. The CDR3 has 15 residues. CDR3 region: CASSLEDLRSYEQYF. In DNA form, the CDR3 reads TGTGCCAGCAGCTTGGAGGACTTAAGGTCTTACGAGCAGTACTTC.

V gene TRBV7-9 combines with J gene TRBJ2-5; either TRBD1 or TRBD2 may fit D (5 bases each). The CDR3 has 17 residues. CDR1 and CDR2 (germline): SEHNR, FQNEAQ (reference sequence). V shed 3 bases and J shed 6 bases, with 23 bases lying between them. In nucleotides, the CDR3 is TGTGCCAGCAGCTTCCCTCTCGGGACCCCCATCGGGCAGACCCAGTACTTC. This encodes CASSFPLGTPIGQTQYF.

The V call is TRBV7-9, the J call TRBJ1-1; no reliable D call. The CDR3 length is 15 residues. The ends were cut back, 5 bases at V and 1 base at J, with 14 bases in the middle. CDR1 SEHNR and CDR2 FQNEAQ come from the germline V gene (reference sequence). The CDR3 DNA reads as TGTGCCAGCAGCCCACCGGTTCCAACGAACACTGAAGCTTTCTTT. It specifies CASSPPVPTNTEAFF.

This chain joins TRBV6-5 and TRBJ2-2; D call uncertain. Germline V gene sequence: CDR1 MNHEY, CDR2 SVGAGI. The CDR3 covers 9 residues. In DNA form, the CDR3 reads TGTGCGGCGGCCGGGGAGCTGTTTTTT. Translating it yields CAAAGELFF.